The 22 T cell receptor beta chains listed next were all sequenced from one sample in a study of beta chain features in type 1 diabetes. Expressed TCRB transcripts were sequenced because the entire RNA isolate underwent reverse transcription. Measured with immunoSEQ multiplex PCR; TCRdb has only the in-frame clones, and not every one. Of some 140,000 clones listed, 9.2% were seen once; the top ten hold around 0.63%. Sequenced sample: central memory CD4+ T cells from blood. The receptor set was obtained from a man younger than 30 in good health.

The V gene is TRBV19, the J gene TRBJ2-6; possibly TRBD2 for D (5 bases). The CDR3 extends over 16 amino acids. CDR1 is LNHDA, CDR2 SQIVND, per germline (reference sequence). V gave up 5 bases and J gave up 0 bases, with 11 bases separating them. The CDR3 region is CASSVSGNSGANVLTF. The CDR3 nucleotides read TGTGCCAGTAGTGTCTCGGGGAACTCTGGGGCCAACGTCCTGACTTTC.

The rearrangement uses TRBV5-6 and TRBJ1-5, with 9 bases aligning to TRBD1. CDR1 is SGHDT, CDR2 YYEEEE, per germline. The CDR3 runs to 14 residues. V shed 3 bases, J shed 8 bases, and the junction held 6 bases outside the gene matches. The CDR3 loop reads CASSSGTGSKPQHF. In DNA form, the CDR3 reads TGTGCCAGCAGCTCCGGGACAGGGAGTAAGCCCCAGCATTTT.

This clone was found a few times. CDR3 region: CASSFQQGSSYNEQFF. The CDR3 bases are TGTGCCAGCAGCTTTCAACAGGGAAGCTCTTACAATGAGCAGTTCTTC. The V and J genes are TRBV7-2 and TRBJ2-1, with a weak D call TRBD1 (6 bases). The V and J ends lost 3 bases and 4 bases respectively, with 16 bases between them. The CDR3 runs 16 residues. CDR1 SGHTA and CDR2 FQGNSA come from the germline V gene.

This clone was found a few times. This sequence joins TRBV11-2 and TRBJ2-1, with unresolved D. This CDR3 spans 14 amino acids. The germline V gene has CDR1 SGHAT and CDR2 FQNNGV. The V end lost 1 base, the J end lost 6 bases, and 10 bases lay between the germline ends. The CDR3 loop is CASSLALASNEQFF. The CDR3 DNA follows: TGTGCCAGCAGCTTAGCTTTGGCCTCCAATGAGCAGTTCTTC. The full variable domain, completed using reference TRBV11-2 and TRBJ2-1, is EAGVAQSPRYKIIEKRQSVAFWCNPISGHATLYWYQQILGQGPKLLIQFQNNGVVDDSQLPKDRFSAERLKGVDSTLKIQPAKLEDSAVYLCASSLALASNEQFFGPGTRLTVL.

The chain joins TRBV10-3 to TRBJ1-3, with D unresolved. The V gene's germline CDR1 is ENHRY and CDR2 SYGVKD. CDR3 length: 14 residues. V lost 9 bases and J 2 bases, leaving 14 bases between the germline ends. The CDR3 bases are TGTGCCATACGACGGGAGCGGACTGGAAACACCATATATTTT. It encodes CAIRRERTGNTIYF.

This clone has just a few counts. V gene TRBV7-6 combines with J gene TRBJ2-2, with 10 bases lining up with TRBD1. The V and J ends lost 1 base and 4 bases, in that order; junction bases with no gene match: 6. This CDR3 is built from 17 residues. Germline values: CDR1 SGHVS, CDR2 FNYEAQ. CDR3 in amino acids: CASSLGGTGVATGELFF. CDR3 nucleotide sequence: TGTGCCAGCAGCTTAGGGGGGACAGGGGTCGCCACCGGGGAGCTGTTTTTT.

The V and J genes are TRBV6-4 and TRBJ1-2; no reliable D call. Germline values: CDR1 MRHNA, CDR2 SNTAGT. V was shortened by 3 bases and J by 8 bases, with 13 bases between the two germline ends. This CDR3 comprises 13 residues. The CDR3 region has the DNA TGTGCCAGCAGTGAGGGCACCCAAGGAGGCTACACCTTC. Translating gives CASSEGTQGGYTF.

The chain employs TRBV6-5 and TRBJ1-2, with TRBD1 matching 8 bases. Trimming cost V 5 bases and J 2 bases; bases outside gene matches: 7. In germline, CDR1 is MNHEY, CDR2 SVGAGI. This CDR3 comprises 15 residues. This CDR3 is CASSPTGGWNYGYTF. CDR3 coding DNA: TGTGCCAGCAGTCCTACAGGGGGATGGAACTATGGCTACACCTTC.

V gene TRBV30 combines with J gene TRBJ1-4; D may be TRBD1 (5 bases). Germline values: CDR1 GTSNPN, CDR2 SVGIG (reference sequence). The CDR3 has 13 residues. The V end was cut by 7 bases, the J end by 4 bases, with 13 bases between. CDR3 sequence (DNA): TGTGCCTTGGACCTCGGGGGTAATGAAAAACTGTTTTTT. Its protein is CALDLGGNEKLFF.

In its sample, this clone was seen a few times. One end of the junction does not line up with germline, which may come from a read error. The chain combines TRBV7-9 with TRBJ1-2, with D uncertain. Germline V gives CDR1 SEHNR, CDR2 FQNEAQ (reference sequence). The CDR3 has 12 amino acids. The CDR3 DNA is TGTGCCAGCAGCTTAGGCGCGGAAAGGCACCGCTTC. It yields the protein CASSLGAERHRF.

As to this clone: A far larger clone is just one base off, so this is likely a read error. The identical CDR3 is also encoded by other nucleotide sequences in the sample. The CDR3 loop reads CASSITPLFSLATNEKLFF. CDR3 coding DNA: TGTGCTAGCAGTATAACGCCACTCTTTTCACTTGCAACTAATGAAAAACTGTTTTTT. The chain carries TRBV28 and TRBJ1-4; D unclear. Germline V gene lookup returns CDR1 MDHEN and CDR2 SYDVKM. The CDR3 length is 19 residues.

The V gene is TRBV2, the J gene TRBJ2-4; TRBD2 agrees at 8 bases. Germline V lookup: CDR1 SNHLY, CDR2 FYNNEI. The CDR3 totals 15 residues. Trimming removed 6 bases from V and 6 bases from J; junction bases left unmatched: 10. CDR3 region: CASSRGGGTLNIQYF. The CDR3 DNA reads as TGTGCCAGCAGCAGGGGCGGGGGGACCCTAAACATTCAGTACTTC.

This rearrangement joins TRBV11-1 to TRBJ2-7, with 8 bases matching TRBD1. This CDR3 contains 13 residues. V trimming: 5 bases; J trimming: 3 bases; junction bases outside the gene matches: 3. Germline CDR1 and CDR2: SGHAT and FQDESV (reference sequence). The DNA of the CDR3 is TGTGCCAGCAGCCTGGACAGGGTCTACGAGCAGTACTTC. This gives the protein CASSLDRVYEQYF.

In its sample, this clone was seen a few times. The chain links TRBV20-1 to TRBJ1-1; TRBD1 aligns across 8 bases. CDR1 is DFQATT and CDR2 is SNEGSKA in the germline V gene (reference sequence). V trimming: 4 bases; J trimming: 11 bases; junction bases outside the gene matches: 3. The CDR3 extends over 10 amino acids. For the CDR3, the DNA is TGCAGTGCTACGCAGGGGGCTGCTTTCTTT. Its translation is CSATQGAAFF.

This clone has just a few counts. This rearrangement joins TRBV7-2 to TRBJ2-3; 8 bases fit TRBD2. CDR1 and CDR2 (germline): SGHTA, FQGNSA. The ends lost 3 bases at V and 9 bases at J; junction bases unmatched: 8. This CDR3 comprises 14 residues. CDR3 in DNA: TGTGCCAGCAGCTTTTCCGGGGGGGCCGAGACGCAGTATTTT. Translated, it gives CASSFSGGAETQYF.

This clone was counted ten times or more. CDR3 region: CASSQTDTQYF. The CDR3 nucleotides read TGTGCCAGCAGCCAAACAGATACGCAGTATTTT. The chain has TRBV5-4 and TRBJ2-3; D is unclear. Germline CDR1 and CDR2: SGHNT and YYREEE (reference sequence). The CDR3 sequence is 11 residues long. Trimming took 4 bases from V and 3 from J, leaving 3 bases between them.

The chain has TRBV29-1 and TRBJ1-2, with D possibly matching TRBD1 (6 bases). The ends were cut back, 2 bases at V and 1 base at J, with 11 bases in the middle. Germline V gene data show CDR1 as SQVTM and CDR2 as ANQGSEA. CDR3 length: 14 residues. The CDR3 nucleotides are TGCAGCGTTGAACGGCAGGGGATTAACTATGGCTACACCTTC. The encoded protein is CSVERQGINYGYTF.

V usage is TRBV4-2 and J usage is TRBJ2-7; the match to TRBD1 covers 10 bases. J lost 2 bases, V lost 1 base, and 2 bases had no gene match. Per germline, CDR1 LGHNA and CDR2 YNFKEQ. The CDR3 extends over 15 amino acids. CDR3 nucleotides: TGTGCCAGCAGCCAAGGACAGGGGGCAACCTACGAGCAGTACTTC. It specifies CASSQGQGATYEQYF.

Many counts were recorded for this clone. The V and J genes are TRBV7-9 and TRBJ1-1; perhaps TRBD1 as D (6 bases). V was clipped by 4 bases and J by 5 bases, with 11 bases between them. The CDR3 runs to 13 residues. The germline gives CDR1 SEHNR, CDR2 FQNEAQ (reference sequence). This CDR3 is CASSYTQGTEAFF. CDR3 nucleotides: TGTGCCAGCAGCTACACACAGGGAACTGAAGCTTTCTTT.

This clone was recorded at least ten times. V is TRBV25-1 and J is TRBJ2-1; tentatively, D is TRBD2 (6 bases). The CDR3 covers 14 residues. V lost 1 base and J lost 7, with 11 bases in between. CDR1 is MGHDK and CDR2 is SYGVNS in the germline V gene. CDR3 in amino acids: CASSELEGRNEQFF. For the CDR3, the DNA is TGTGCCAGCAGTGAATTGGAGGGGCGGAATGAGCAGTTCTTC.

This clone was detected only a few times. The chain has TRBV11-2 and TRBJ1-1, with D perhaps TRBD1 (5 bases). V dropped 1 base and J dropped 3 bases, with 12 bases sitting between them. The CDR3 sequence is 15 residues long. The germline V gene has CDR1 SGHAT and CDR2 FQNNGV. CDR3 region: CASSLGQGWDTEAFF. CDR3 sequence (DNA): TGTGCCAGCAGCTTAGGTCAGGGATGGGACACTGAAGCTTTCTTT. Combining the CDR3 with reference TRBV11-2 and TRBJ1-1 gives the whole variable domain EAGVAQSPRYKIIEKRQSVAFWCNPISGHATLYWYQQILGQGPKLLIQFQNNGVVDDSQLPKDRFSAERLKGVDSTLKIQPAKLEDSAVYLCASSLGQGWDTEAFFGQGTRLTVV.

The chain uses TRBV5-4 and TRBJ2-7; 9 bases agree with TRBD1. V dropped 6 bases and J dropped 0; count of bases not matched to a gene: 4. From germline, CDR1 is SGHNT and CDR2 YYREEE (reference sequence). This CDR3 is built from 14 residues. CDR3 in amino acids: CASTPTGGSYEQYF. The CDR3 nucleotides read TGTGCCAGCACCCCGACAGGGGGCTCCTACGAGCAGTACTTC.